This TCR beta chain was sequenced during a study of shared clonotypes between healthy human individuals. The V end lost 4 bases, the J end lost 1 base, and 10 bases lay between the germline ends. Germline CDR1 reads SQVTM; CDR2 reads ANQGSEA. The CDR3 has 13 amino acids. This clone was seen only once. Its antigen remains unidentified. General study results and limits: Sampling included only blood; tissue repertoires likely differ. On the whole, naive subsets had larger estimated richness than memory subsets had.

Sequencing was at deep level. The protocol was immunoSEQ multiplex PCR, while the TCRdb copy is restricted to in-frame clones and leaves out a portion. The sample shows about 1,800,000 clones, over 85% of them seen only once. CD45RO-negative, CCR7-positively selected cells formed the naive CD8 fraction, excluding terminally differentiated effector memory CD45RA+ cells. The rearrangement joins TRBV29-1 to TRBJ1-2; D is perhaps TRBD1 (5 bases). The TCR originated in a man younger than 35 in good health. Sequencing was performed on naive CD8+ T cells sorted from blood. DNA of the CDR3: TGCAGCGTTGTACCCAGGGATAACTATGGCTACACCTTC. It specifies CSVVPRDNYGYTF. The variable domain in full, with the rest retrieved from reference TRBV29-1 and TRBJ1-2, is SAVISQKPSRDICQRGTSLTIQCQVDSQVTMMFWYRQQPGQSLTLIATANQGSEATYESGFVIDKFPISRPNLTFSTLTVSNMSPEDSSIYLCSVVPRDNYGYTFGSGTRLTVV.